Below are 24 T cell receptor beta chains sequenced from a single sample in a study of radiotherapy plus CTLA-4 blockade in lung cancer. TCRdb's table, derived via immunoSEQ multiplex PCR, lists solely in-frame clones and lacks some. The data show about 91,000 clones, less than 80% seen once. The source material was peripheral blood, sampled from a patient treated with radiotherapy plus ipilimumab. The receptors stem from a human donor with non-small cell lung cancer that progressed on radiotherapy plus ipilimumab.

The chain carries TRBV10-3 and TRBJ2-5; D unclear. V was clipped by 3 bases and J by 4 bases, with 9 bases between them. Germline lookup yields CDR1 ENHRY and CDR2 SYGVKD. The CDR3 is made up of 13 amino acids. CDR3 in amino acids: CAISDGSGETQYF. As DNA, the CDR3 is TGTGCCATCAGTGATGGGTCGGGAGAGACCCAGTACTTC.

This chain uses TRBV7-8 with TRBJ2-5; D unresolved. The J call could be wrong; TRBJ2-7 is a better fit for the DNA end. CDR1 SGHVS and CDR2 FQNEAQ come from the germline V gene. This CDR3 has 15 amino acids. CDR3 DNA sequence: TGTGCCAGCAGCTTAGTCACATCCCTCATGTACGAGCAGTACTTC. Encoded protein: CASSLVTSLMYEQYF.

The J gene is TRBJ2-7, the V gene TRBV15; a possible D gene is TRBD1 (5 bases). CDR1 is LNHNV, CDR2 YYDKDF, per germline (reference sequence). Trimming shortened V by 8 bases and J by 6 bases, and 14 bases separated the two germline ends. The CDR3 runs to 12 residues. This CDR3 reads CATAGRAGEQYF. The CDR3 coding sequence is TGTGCCACCGCCGGCAGGGCCGGCGAGCAGTACTTC. Full variable domain (outside the CDR3, taken from reference TRBV15 and TRBJ2-7): DAMVIQNPRYQVTQFGKPVTLSCSQTLNHNVMYWYQQKSSQAPKLLFHYYDKDFNNEADTPDNFQSRRPNTSFCFLDIRSPGLGDTAMYLCATAGRAGEQYFGPGTRLTVT.

This rearrangement joins TRBV27 to TRBJ2-7, with D perhaps TRBD2 (6 bases). Germline V gene sequence: CDR1 MNHEY, CDR2 SMNVEV (reference sequence). The CDR3 runs to 15 residues. V lost 5 bases, J lost 0 bases, and 14 bases lay in between. CDR3 residues: CASSLIAASSYEQYF. Here the CDR3 DNA reads TGTGCCAGCAGTCTGATAGCGGCCAGCTCCTACGAGCAGTACTTC.

The V gene is TRBV18, the J gene TRBJ1-5; TRBD1 matches 9 bases. This CDR3 is 14 amino acids long. The trim removed 3 bases at V and 11 bases at J, leaving 8 bases unmatched. CDR1 KGHSH and CDR2 LQKENI come from the germline V gene. The CDR3 region has the DNA TGTGCCAGCTCACCCCCGGGACAGGGAAGGTCCCAGCATTTT. Its translation: CASSPPGQGRSQHF. The full variable domain, its missing parts supplied by reference TRBV18 and TRBJ1-5, is NAGVMQNPRHLVRRRGQEARLRCSPMKGHSHVYWYRQLPEEGLKFMVYLQKENIIDESGMPKERFSAEFPKEGPSILRIQQVVRGDSAAYFCASSPPGQGRSQHFGDGTRLSIL.

This clone appeared once. The rearrangement joins TRBV4-2 to TRBJ2-7, with 15 positions matching TRBD2. CDR1 is LGHNA and CDR2 is YNFKEQ in the germline V gene. The J segment lost 1 base and the V segment lost 2 bases, leaving 3 bases of the junction unmatched. The CDR3 sequence is 17 residues long. The CDR3 spells CASSQPGLAGGSYEQYF. Here the CDR3 DNA reads TGTGCCAGCAGCCAACCCGGACTAGCGGGAGGGTCCTACGAGCAGTACTTC.

V gene TRBV7-2 combines with J gene TRBJ2-7, with D possibly being TRBD1 (6 bases). V was shortened by 1 base and J by 2 bases, with 12 bases between the two germline ends. CDR1 SGHTA and CDR2 FQGNSA come from the germline V gene. The CDR3 covers 15 residues. The CDR3 loop reads CASSLEGRGAYEQYF. For the CDR3, the DNA is TGTGCCAGCAGCTTAGAGGGCAGGGGAGCCTACGAGCAGTACTTC.

This clone was found a few times. Germline and junction disagree at one end, which may indicate a read error. This chain uses TRBV7-7 with TRBJ2-5; 8 bases fit TRBD1. This CDR3 has 15 amino acids. Germline CDR1 and CDR2: SSHAT and FNYEAQ (reference sequence). The CDR3 protein is CASSLAGAGGETQYF. The CDR3 bases are TGTGCTAGCAGTCTAGCAGGGGCAGGGGGCGAAACCCAGTACTTC.

The CDR3 region has the DNA TGTGCCAGCAGCTTAACGGCTGGTACTGGAAGCACCGGGGAGCTGTTTTTT. Protein product: CASSLTAGTGSTGELFF. This chain connects TRBV7-3 to TRBJ2-2; D remains unclear. CDR1 is SGHTA, CDR2 FQGTGA, per germline. This CDR3 is 17 amino acids long. The V gene lost 0 bases and the J gene lost 4 bases, with 15 bases spanning the gap.

This clone was detected once. Compared with germline, one end of the junction differs, possibly owing to a read error. V is TRBV5-1 and J is TRBJ1-2; 8 bases agree with TRBD1. Germline loops: CDR1 SGHRS, CDR2 YFSETQ. The CDR3 consists of 14 residues. The CDR3 nucleotides are TGCGCCAGCAGCCCCGAAGGGGGACAGGATTTGAGGGCCTTC. Protein product: CASSPEGGQDLRAF. Combining the CDR3 with reference TRBV5-1 and TRBJ1-2 gives the whole variable domain KAGVTQTPRYLIKTRGQQVTLSCSPISGHRSVSWYQQTPGQGLQFLFEYFSETQRNKGNFPGRFSGRQFSNSRSEMNVSTLELGDSALYLCASSPEGGQDLRAFGSGTRLTVV.

The V call is TRBV11-2, the J call TRBJ2-5; 9 nucleotides match TRBD2. This CDR3 is 15 amino acids long. Germline V lookup: CDR1 SGHAT, CDR2 FQNNGV. V lost 1 base, J lost 5 bases, and 5 bases stayed unmatched. The CDR3 DNA follows: TGTGCCAGCAGCTTAGGCGGGAGGGCCAGTGAGACCCAGTACTTC. Protein product: CASSLGGRASETQYF.

This clone has just a few counts. J is TRBJ1-1 and V is TRBV11-2; D not certain. The CDR3 runs 12 residues. V was cut by 2 bases and J by 7 bases, with 8 bases left in between. Germline V gene data show CDR1 as SGHAT and CDR2 as FQNNGV. The CDR3 reads CASSLLEFEAFF. CDR3 DNA: TGTGCCAGCAGCTTATTGGAATTTGAAGCTTTCTTT.

The V and J genes are TRBV30 and TRBJ1-2; D gene uncertain. Germline values: CDR1 GTSNPN, CDR2 SVGIG (reference sequence). With 8 bases removed from V and 8 bases from J, the gap between germline ends came to 21 bases. The CDR3 has 13 amino acids. The CDR3 loop is CALGRQNGLGYTF. The CDR3 DNA sequence: TGTGCCCTAGGCCGTCAAAATGGTCTGGGCTACACCTTC.

J is TRBJ1-5 and V is TRBV7-8; 8 bases fit TRBD1. The CDR3 is 14 residues long. The trim removed 5 bases at V and 6 bases at J, leaving 6 bases unmatched. From germline, CDR1 is SGHVS and CDR2 FQNEAQ. This CDR3 is CASSEHQGAQPQHF. CDR3 nucleotides: TGTGCCAGCAGCGAACACCAGGGGGCTCAGCCCCAGCATTTT.

The rearrangement joins TRBV27 to TRBJ1-1, with 9 bases lining up with TRBD1. Looked up from germline, CDR1 is MNHEY and CDR2 is SMNVEV (reference sequence). CDR3 length equals 15 residues. J lost 3 bases, V lost 4 bases, and 6 bases had no gene match. The CDR3 reads CASSWGQGLYTEAFF. The CDR3 nucleotides read TGTGCCAGCAGTTGGGGACAGGGATTATACACTGAAGCTTTCTTT.

The CDR3 DNA follows: TGTGCCAGCAGCCTCAATAGCAATGAGCAGTTCTTC. It codes for CASSLNSNEQFF. The chain carries TRBV7-3 and TRBJ2-1, with no clear D. The V and J ends lost 5 bases and 6 bases respectively, with 8 bases between them. The CDR3 loop spans 12 amino acids. The germline V gene has CDR1 SGHTA and CDR2 FQGTGA. The full variable domain, completed using reference TRBV7-3 and TRBJ2-1, is GAGVSQTPSNKVTEKGKYVELRCDPISGHTALYWYRQSLGQGPEFLIYFQGTGAADDSGLPNDRFFAVRPEGSVSTLKIQRTERGDSAVYLCASSLNSNEQFFGPGTRLTVL.

The chain uses TRBV5-6 and TRBJ1-3, with a weak D call TRBD1 (5 bases). Germline CDR1 and CDR2: SGHDT and YYEEEE. The CDR3 loop spans 13 amino acids. Between the trimmed V and J ends, which lost 1 base and 4 bases, there was a span of 6 bases. CDR3: CASSLTGGNTIYF. The DNA of the CDR3 is TGTGCCAGCAGCTTGACAGGAGGAAACACCATATATTTT.

The chain has TRBV5-4 and TRBJ2-3; D is perhaps TRBD2 (5 bases). The length of the CDR3 is 15 residues. V dropped 2 bases and J dropped 2 bases, with 12 bases sitting between them. Germline CDR1 and CDR2: SGHNT and YYREEE (reference sequence). The CDR3 DNA reads TGTGCCAGCAGCTTACCGGGATATCTCACAGATACGCAGTATTTT. This translates into CASSLPGYLTDTQYF.

The chain carries TRBV7-8 and TRBJ1-1; D is undetermined. In germline, CDR1 is SGHVS, CDR2 FQNEAQ. Trimming took 5 bases from V and 0 from J, leaving 4 bases between them. The CDR3 has 12 amino acids. The CDR3 sequence: CASSRMNTEAFF. DNA of the CDR3: TGTGCCAGCAGCCGTATGAACACTGAAGCTTTCTTT.

This chain connects TRBV15 to TRBJ2-7, with D unclear. V shed 1 base and J shed 2 bases, with 9 bases lying between them. The CDR3 sequence is 14 residues long. Germline V gene sequence: CDR1 LNHNV, CDR2 YYDKDF (reference sequence). The CDR3 loop reads CATSRGRETYEQYF. Here the CDR3 DNA reads TGTGCCACCAGCAGAGGAAGGGAAACCTACGAGCAGTACTTC.

The chain uses TRBV28 and TRBJ2-1, with 9 bases lining up with TRBD1. Looked up from germline, CDR1 is MDHEN and CDR2 is SYDVKM. The J segment lost 3 bases and the V segment lost 3 bases, leaving 3 bases of the junction unmatched. This CDR3 has 15 amino acids. The CDR3 DNA reads as TGTGCCAGCAGTTTCGGACAGGGGTACTACAATGAGCAGTTCTTC. Translated, it gives CASSFGQGYYNEQFF.

The CDR3: CASSQGRPDGTDTQYF. The CDR3 region has the DNA TGCGCCAGCAGCCAAGGTAGGCCAGACGGGACAGATACGCAGTATTTT. This chain uses TRBV4-1 with TRBJ2-3; D remains ambiguous. Germline CDR1 MGHRA, CDR2 YSYEKL. The CDR3 consists of 16 residues. Deletions cut 1 base from V and 3 bases from J, with 14 bases between.

This chain connects TRBV7-9 to TRBJ1-4, with 8 positions matching TRBD1. CDR1 SEHNR and CDR2 FQNEAQ come from the germline V gene (reference sequence). V shed 2 bases, J shed 8 bases, and the junction held 4 bases outside the gene matches. The CDR3 runs 14 residues. The CDR3 DNA is TGTGCCAGCAGCTTACAGGGGGCCAGGGAAAAACTGTTTTTT. Translated: CASSLQGAREKLFF.

This clone was counted a few times. The genes are TRBV28 and TRBJ2-3; 12 bases match TRBD2. The germline CDR1 and CDR2 sequences are MDHEN and SYDVKM. The CDR3 totals 16 residues. The V segment lost 5 bases and the J segment 3 bases; nucleotides outside the gene matches: 6. In nucleotides, the CDR3 is TGTGCCAGCAGTGCCCGACTAGCGGGAGATACAGATACGCAGTATTTT. As protein: CASSARLAGDTDTQYF.